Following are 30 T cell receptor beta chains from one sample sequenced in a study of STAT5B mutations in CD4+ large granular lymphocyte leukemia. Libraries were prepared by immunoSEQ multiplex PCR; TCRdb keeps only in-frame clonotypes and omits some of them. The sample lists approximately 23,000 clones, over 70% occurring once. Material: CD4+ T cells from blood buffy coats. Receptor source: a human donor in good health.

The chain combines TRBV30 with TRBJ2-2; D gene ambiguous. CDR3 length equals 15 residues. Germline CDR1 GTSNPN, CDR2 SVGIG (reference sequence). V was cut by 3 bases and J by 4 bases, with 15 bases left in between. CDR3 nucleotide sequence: TGTGCCTGGAGAGGCGTAGGGCCGCGCACCGGGGAGCTGTTTTTT. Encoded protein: CAWRGVGPRTGELFF. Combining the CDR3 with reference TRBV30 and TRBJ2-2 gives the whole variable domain SQTIHQWPATLVQPVGSPLSLECTVEGTSNPNLYWYRQAAGRGLQLLFYSVGIGQISSEVPQNLSASRPQDRQFILSSKKLLLSDSGFYLCAWRGVGPRTGELFFGEGSRLTVL.

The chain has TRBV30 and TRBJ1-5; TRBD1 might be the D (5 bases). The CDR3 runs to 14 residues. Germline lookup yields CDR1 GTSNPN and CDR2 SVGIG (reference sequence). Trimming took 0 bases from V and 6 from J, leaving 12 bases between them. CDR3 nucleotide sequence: TGTGCCTGGAGTGTTGTGGGGGGGGTTCAGCCCCAGCATTTT. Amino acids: CAWSVVGGVQPQHF. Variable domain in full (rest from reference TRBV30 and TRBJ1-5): SQTIHQWPATLVQPVGSPLSLECTVEGTSNPNLYWYRQAAGRGLQLLFYSVGIGQISSEVPQNLSASRPQDRQFILSSKKLLLSDSGFYLCAWSVVGGVQPQHFGDGTRLSIL.

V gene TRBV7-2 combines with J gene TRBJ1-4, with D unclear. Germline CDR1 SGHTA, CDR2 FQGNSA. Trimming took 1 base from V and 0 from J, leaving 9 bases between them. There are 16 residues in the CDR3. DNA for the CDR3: TGTGCCAGCAGCTTAGTGTCTGGGGCAACTAATGAAAAACTGTTTTTT. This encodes CASSLVSGATNEKLFF.

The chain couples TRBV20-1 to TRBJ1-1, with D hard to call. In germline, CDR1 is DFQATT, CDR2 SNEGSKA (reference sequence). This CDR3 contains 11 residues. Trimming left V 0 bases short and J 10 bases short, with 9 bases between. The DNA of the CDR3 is TGCAGTGCTAGAGATGGCGGTGCAGCTTTCTTT. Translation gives CSARDGGAAFF.

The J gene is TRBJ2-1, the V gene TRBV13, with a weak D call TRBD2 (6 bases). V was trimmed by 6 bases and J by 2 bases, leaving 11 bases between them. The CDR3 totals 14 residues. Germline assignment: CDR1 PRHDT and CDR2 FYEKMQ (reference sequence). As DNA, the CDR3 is TGTGCCAGCAGGCGCGGGGAAGCCTACAATGAGCAGTTCTTC. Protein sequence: CASRRGEAYNEQFF.

CDR3 residues: CASSLGGGRLDEQFF. The CDR3 region has the DNA TGTGCCAGCAGCTTGGGCGGGGGGCGATTGGATGAGCAGTTCTTC. The rearrangement links TRBV5-4 to TRBJ2-1; 8 nucleotides match TRBD2. J lost 8 bases, V lost 0 bases, and 7 bases had no gene match. Germline values: CDR1 SGHNT, CDR2 YYREEE (reference sequence). The CDR3 is 15 residues long.

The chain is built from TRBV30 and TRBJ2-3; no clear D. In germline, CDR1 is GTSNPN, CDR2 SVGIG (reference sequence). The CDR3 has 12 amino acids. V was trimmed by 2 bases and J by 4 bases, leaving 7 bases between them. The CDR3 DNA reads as TGTGCCTGGAGTCTAAGAGCAGATACGCAGTATTTT. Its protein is CAWSLRADTQYF. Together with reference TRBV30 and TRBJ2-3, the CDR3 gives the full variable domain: SQTIHQWPATLVQPVGSPLSLECTVEGTSNPNLYWYRQAAGRGLQLLFYSVGIGQISSEVPQNLSASRPQDRQFILSSKKLLLSDSGFYLCAWSLRADTQYFGPGTRLTVL.

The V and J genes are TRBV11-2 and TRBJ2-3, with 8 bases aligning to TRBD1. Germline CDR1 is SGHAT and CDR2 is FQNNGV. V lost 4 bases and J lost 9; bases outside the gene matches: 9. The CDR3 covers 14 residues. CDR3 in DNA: TGTGCCAGCAGCTACTCAGGGGGCGCAGGGACGCAGTATTTT. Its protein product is CASSYSGGAGTQYF.

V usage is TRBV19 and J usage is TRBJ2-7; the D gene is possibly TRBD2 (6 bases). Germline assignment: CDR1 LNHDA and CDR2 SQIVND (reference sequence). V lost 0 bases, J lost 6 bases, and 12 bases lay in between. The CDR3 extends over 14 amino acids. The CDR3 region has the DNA TGTGCCAGTAGTATAGATCGAGCGGGTGGCGAGCAGTACTTC. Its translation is CASSIDRAGGEQYF.

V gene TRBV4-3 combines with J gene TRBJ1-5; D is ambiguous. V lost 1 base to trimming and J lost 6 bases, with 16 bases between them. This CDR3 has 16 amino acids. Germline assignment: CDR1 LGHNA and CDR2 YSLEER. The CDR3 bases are TGCGCCAGCAGCCAAGTTTCGGGGATTTCACTTCAGCCCCAGCATTTT. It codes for CASSQVSGISLQPQHF.

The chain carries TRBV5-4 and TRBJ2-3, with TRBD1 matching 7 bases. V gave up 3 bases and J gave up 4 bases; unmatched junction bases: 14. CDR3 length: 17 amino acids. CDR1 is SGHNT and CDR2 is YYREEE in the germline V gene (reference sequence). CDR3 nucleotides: TGTGCCAGCAGCTCCATGGGAACAAGTAGGGGGCCAGATACGCAGTATTTT. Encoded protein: CASSSMGTSRGPDTQYF.

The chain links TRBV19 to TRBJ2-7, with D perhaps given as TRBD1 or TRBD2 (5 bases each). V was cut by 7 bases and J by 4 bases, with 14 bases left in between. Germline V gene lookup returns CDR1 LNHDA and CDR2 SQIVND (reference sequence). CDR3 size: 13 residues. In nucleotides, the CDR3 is TGTGCCAGTATGGAGAGGGGTCGGTACGAGCAGTACTTC. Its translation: CASMERGRYEQYF.

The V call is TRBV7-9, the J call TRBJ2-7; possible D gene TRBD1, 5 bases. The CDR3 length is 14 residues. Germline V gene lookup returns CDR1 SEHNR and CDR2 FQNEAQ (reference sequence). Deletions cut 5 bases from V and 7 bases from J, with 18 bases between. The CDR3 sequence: CASSPRQGSWEQYF. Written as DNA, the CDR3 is TGTGCCAGCAGCCCACGTCAGGGTTCGTGGGAGCAGTACTTC.

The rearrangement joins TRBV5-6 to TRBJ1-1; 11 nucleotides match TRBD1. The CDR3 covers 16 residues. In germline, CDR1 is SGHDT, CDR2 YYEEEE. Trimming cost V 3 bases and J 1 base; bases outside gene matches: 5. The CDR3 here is CASSSPGTGGNTEAFF. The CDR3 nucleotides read TGTGCCAGCAGCTCCCCCGGGACAGGGGGGAACACTGAAGCTTTCTTT.

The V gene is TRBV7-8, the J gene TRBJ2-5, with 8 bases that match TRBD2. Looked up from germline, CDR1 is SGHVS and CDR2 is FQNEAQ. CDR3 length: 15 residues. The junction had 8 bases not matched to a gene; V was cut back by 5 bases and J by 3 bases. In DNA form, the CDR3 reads TGTGCCAGCAGCGCGGGGGGACTTGTAAAAGAGACCCAGTACTTC. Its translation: CASSAGGLVKETQYF.

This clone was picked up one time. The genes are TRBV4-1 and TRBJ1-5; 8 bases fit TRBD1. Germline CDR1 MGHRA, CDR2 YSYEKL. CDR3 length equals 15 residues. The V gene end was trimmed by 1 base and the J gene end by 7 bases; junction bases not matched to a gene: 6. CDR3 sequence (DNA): TGCGCCAGCAGCCAAGGCCCAGGGGGCCCCCAGCCCCAGCATTTT. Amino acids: CASSQGPGGPQPQHF.

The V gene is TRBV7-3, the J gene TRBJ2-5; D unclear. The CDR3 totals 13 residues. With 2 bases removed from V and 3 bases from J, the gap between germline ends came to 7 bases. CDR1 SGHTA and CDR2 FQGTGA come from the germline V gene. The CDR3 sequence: CASSLGSKETQYF. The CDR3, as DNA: TGTGCCAGCAGCTTAGGGTCAAAAGAGACCCAGTACTTC.

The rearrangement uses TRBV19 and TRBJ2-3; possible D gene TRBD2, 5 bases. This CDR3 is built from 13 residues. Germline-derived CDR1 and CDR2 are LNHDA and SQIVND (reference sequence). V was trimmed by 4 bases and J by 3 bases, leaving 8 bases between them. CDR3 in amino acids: CASSKSGTDTQYF. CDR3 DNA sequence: TGTGCCAGTAGTAAGAGCGGAACAGATACGCAGTATTTT.

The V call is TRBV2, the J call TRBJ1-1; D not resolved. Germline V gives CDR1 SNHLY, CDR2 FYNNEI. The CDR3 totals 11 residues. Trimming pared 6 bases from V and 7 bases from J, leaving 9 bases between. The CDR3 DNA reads TGTGCCAGCAGGGAGGGCAGTGAAGCTTTCTTT. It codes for CASREGSEAFF.

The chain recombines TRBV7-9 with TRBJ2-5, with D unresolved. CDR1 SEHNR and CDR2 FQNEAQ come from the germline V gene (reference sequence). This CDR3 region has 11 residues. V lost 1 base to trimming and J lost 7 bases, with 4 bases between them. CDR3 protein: CASSLELTQYF. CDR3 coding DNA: TGTGCCAGCAGCTTAGAACTGACCCAGTACTTC.

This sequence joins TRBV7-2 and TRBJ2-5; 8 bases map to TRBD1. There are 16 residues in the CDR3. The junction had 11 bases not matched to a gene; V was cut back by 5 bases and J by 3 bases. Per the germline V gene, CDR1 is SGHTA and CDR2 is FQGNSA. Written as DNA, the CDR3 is TGTGCCAGCAGCCCCAGCCCCGACAGGGGCGAAGAGACCCAGTACTTC. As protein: CASSPSPDRGEETQYF.

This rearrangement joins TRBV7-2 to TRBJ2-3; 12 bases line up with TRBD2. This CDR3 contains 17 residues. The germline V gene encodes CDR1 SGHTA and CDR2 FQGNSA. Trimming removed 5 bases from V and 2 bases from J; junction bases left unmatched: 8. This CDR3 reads CASSPSRTSGATDTQYF. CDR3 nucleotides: TGTGCCAGCAGCCCAAGCCGGACTAGCGGGGCCACAGATACGCAGTATTTT.

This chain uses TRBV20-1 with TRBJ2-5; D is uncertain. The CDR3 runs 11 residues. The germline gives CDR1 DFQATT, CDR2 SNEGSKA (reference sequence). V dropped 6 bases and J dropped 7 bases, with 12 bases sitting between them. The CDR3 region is CSAPPRRTQYF. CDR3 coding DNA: TGCAGTGCCCCGCCGCGGAGGACCCAGTACTTC.

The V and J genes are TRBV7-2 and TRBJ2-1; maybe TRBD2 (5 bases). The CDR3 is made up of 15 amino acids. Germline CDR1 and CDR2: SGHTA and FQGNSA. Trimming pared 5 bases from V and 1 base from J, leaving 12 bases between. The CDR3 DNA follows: TGTGCCAGCAGCGTAAGCGGTATGTCCTACAATGAGCAGTTCTTC. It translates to CASSVSGMSYNEQFF.

The CDR3 DNA sequence: TGCGCCAGCAGTGAGTCTTCCGGCGGGAGTGGTGTCCAAGAGACCCAGTACTTC. Amino acids: CASSESSGGSGVQETQYF. This rearrangement joins TRBV10-2 to TRBJ2-5, with 7 positions matching TRBD2. Germline assignment: CDR1 WSHSY and CDR2 SAAADI. V lost 0 bases, J lost 1 base, and 11 bases stayed unmatched. The CDR3 extends over 18 amino acids.

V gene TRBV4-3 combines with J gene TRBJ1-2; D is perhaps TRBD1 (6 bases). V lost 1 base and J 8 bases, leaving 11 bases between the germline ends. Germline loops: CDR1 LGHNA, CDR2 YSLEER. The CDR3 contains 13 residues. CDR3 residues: CASSQGGAWGYTF. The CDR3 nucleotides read TGCGCCAGCAGCCAAGGGGGGGCATGGGGCTACACCTTC.

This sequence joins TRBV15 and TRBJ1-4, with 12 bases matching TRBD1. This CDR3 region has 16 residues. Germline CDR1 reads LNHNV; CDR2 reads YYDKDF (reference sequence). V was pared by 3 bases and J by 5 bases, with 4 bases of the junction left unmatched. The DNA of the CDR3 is TGTGCCACCAGCAGTGGGGACAGGGGGCCGAATGAAAAACTGTTTTTT. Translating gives CATSSGDRGPNEKLFF.

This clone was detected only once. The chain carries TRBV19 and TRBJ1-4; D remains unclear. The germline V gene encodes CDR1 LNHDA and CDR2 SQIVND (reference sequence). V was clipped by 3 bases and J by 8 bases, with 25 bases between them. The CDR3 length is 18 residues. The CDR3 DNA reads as TGTGCCAGTAGTATCGGTCAGTCGACGAGTTGGGAGGCGGAAAAACTGTTTTTT. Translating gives CASSIGQSTSWEAEKLFF. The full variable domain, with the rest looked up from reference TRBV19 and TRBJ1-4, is DGGITQSPKYLFRKEGQNVTLSCEQNLNHDAMYWYRQDPGQGLRLIYYSQIVNDFQKGDIAEGYSVSREKKESFPLTVTSAQKNPTAFYLCASSIGQSTSWEAEKLFFGSGTQLSVL.

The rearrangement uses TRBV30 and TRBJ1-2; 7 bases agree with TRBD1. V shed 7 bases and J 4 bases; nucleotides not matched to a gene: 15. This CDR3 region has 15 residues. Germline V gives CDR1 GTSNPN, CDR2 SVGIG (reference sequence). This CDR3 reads CAYSGTAVAVYGYTF. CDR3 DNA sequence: TGTGCCTACTCCGGGACAGCGGTCGCTGTCTATGGCTACACCTTC.

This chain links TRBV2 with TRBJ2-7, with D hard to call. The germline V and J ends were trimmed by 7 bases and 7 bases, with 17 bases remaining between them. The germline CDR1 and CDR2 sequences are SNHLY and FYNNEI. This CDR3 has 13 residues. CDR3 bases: TGTGCCAGCAACAGAGACACCCTGATGGAGCAGTACTTC. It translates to CASNRDTLMEQYF.